The clone carrying this T cell receptor (beta chain) was counted between two and nine times. Its antigen remains unknown. This sample is drawn from a study of T cells after yellow fever vaccination. Making TCR cDNA involved 5'RACE template switching, which added UMIs and a universal primer site. TCRdb redid the calling of the 5' RACE reads with MiXCR, one entry per CDR3 protein. Counted here are around 200,000 distinct CDR3 sequences, 11% occurring once; the ten biggest clones make up roughly a third. Points from the study as a whole: Overall, a small share of clonotypes was seen in both CD4 and CD8 compartments. A large majority of primary-vaccination clones showed up again after the booster (around 96% CD4, almost 90% CD8).

Material: CD8+ T cells sorted from PBMCs, obtained 15 days after the yellow fever booster vaccination. The TCR sequence derives from a man in his late teens or twenties who received the YFV17D yellow fever vaccine.

The CDR3 protein is CASSDGRGTYQPQHF. DNA for the CDR3: TGTGCCAGCAGTGATGGCAGGGGTACATATCAGCCCCAGCATTTT. The chain has TRBV2 and TRBJ1-5; a weak D match, TRBD1 (6 bases). Germline CDR1 SNHLY, CDR2 FYNNEI. The CDR3 is made up of 15 amino acids. The V gene lost 3 bases and the J gene lost 5 bases, with 14 bases spanning the gap.